This T cell receptor (beta chain) was found in a study of spatial heterogeneity in lung cancer. This clonotype was counted only a few times. Time point: sample taken at primary tumor resection. One entry per CDR3 protein, called by TCRdb with MiXCR from the 5' RACE reads. The sample holds about 92,000 distinct CDR3 sequences, approximately 12% seen once. This clonotype was obtained from a male donor with early-stage non-small cell lung cancer. Specimen: PBMCs, collected at surgery.

The CDR3 spells CASSDELSNQPQHF. For the CDR3, the DNA is TGTGCCAGCAGTGACGAACTGAGCAATCAGCCCCAGCATTTT. This sequence joins TRBV2 and TRBJ1-5; no definite D call. Trimming left V 3 bases short and J 1 base short, with 7 bases between. Germline lookup yields CDR1 SNHLY and CDR2 FYNNEI. The CDR3 runs to 14 residues.